A single sample is the source of the 20 T cell receptor beta chains below, sequenced in a study of blood T cell repertoires in COVID-19 (dated by TCRdb to 2018 to 2020). The library was generated by the immunoSEQ multiplex PCR assay. TCRdb's version of the immuneACCESS table is confined to in-frame rearrangements and falls short of the full clone set. An unresolved V gene accounts for under half of the shortfall where checked; the remainder is of unknown origin. This sample holds about 130,000 clones; roughly 81% were observed only once. About 13% of the sample goes to the ten largest clones. The sequencing sample was made of peripheral blood. The source of these receptors is a human donor in a cohort sampled during active COVID-19.

CDR3 in amino acids: CASSLQGANTEAFF. The CDR3 DNA reads TGCGCCAGCAGCCTACAGGGGGCCAACACTGAAGCTTTCTTT. The gene calls are TRBV4-1 and TRBJ1-1; 9 bases agree with TRBD1. The CDR3 sequence is 14 residues long. Germline trimming cut 4 bases from V and 2 bases from J; bases unmatched to any gene: 2. CDR1 MGHRA and CDR2 YSYEKL come from the germline V gene.

This chain connects TRBV12-3 or TRBV12-4 to TRBJ1-5; the D is unclear. The CDR3 contains 13 residues. V was shortened by 3 bases and J by 9 bases, with 12 bases between the two germline ends. CDR3 sequence reads: CASSLEVVGPQHF. In nucleotides, the CDR3 is TGTGCCAGCAGTTTGGAGGTGGTCGGGCCCCAGCATTTT.

The chain recombines TRBV6-6 with TRBJ1-3; tentative D call: TRBD1 (6 bases). The V gene's germline CDR1 is MNHNY and CDR2 SVGAGI (reference sequence). There are 16 residues in the CDR3. Trimming stripped 5 bases from V and 0 bases from J, with 14 bases between. The CDR3 DNA reads as TGTGCCAGCAGTCGAGACAGGATCAGCTCTGGAAACACCATATATTTT. This codes for CASSRDRISSGNTIYF.

Only one count was recorded for this clone. V gene TRBV5-4 combines with J gene TRBJ1-2; 12 bases match TRBD1. There are 17 residues in the CDR3. Germline V gene data show CDR1 as SGHNT and CDR2 as YYREEE (reference sequence). The junction had 7 bases not matched to a gene; V was cut back by 3 bases and J by 1 base. The CDR3: CASSSGTGGAGNYGYTF. Written as DNA, the CDR3 is TGTGCCAGCAGCTCAGGGACAGGGGGCGCCGGTAACTATGGCTACACCTTC.

The J gene is TRBJ1-2, the V gene TRBV19; 7 bases align to TRBD1. The CDR3 is made up of 17 amino acids. The germline V gene has CDR1 LNHDA and CDR2 SQIVND (reference sequence). V lost 2 bases and J lost 8; bases outside the gene matches: 17. Here the CDR3 reads CASSILLRRDSASGYTF. The DNA of the CDR3 is TGTGCCAGTAGTATACTACTAAGGAGGGACAGCGCCTCAGGCTACACCTTC.

Details on this clone: The conserved final phenylalanine or tryptophan is absent from the CDR3, which likely points to a read error. The chain is built from TRBV6-1 and TRBJ1-1; TRBD1 is a possible D gene (6 bases). V was trimmed by 4 bases and J by 0 bases, leaving 18 bases between them. Germline V CDR1 and CDR2: MNHNS, SASEGT. This CDR3 is built from 17 residues. The DNA for the CDR3 is TGTGCCAGCAGTGGGAACTACGGGGGGCGGATGAACACTGAAGCTTTCTCT. Translation gives CASSGNYGGRMNTEAFS.

This chain connects TRBV2 to TRBJ1-5; D is uncertain. The V gene's germline CDR1 is SNHLY and CDR2 FYNNEI. V was clipped by 7 bases and J by 4 bases, with 14 bases between them. CDR3 length: 14 amino acids. CDR3 in DNA: TGTGCCAGCAAGGAAACAGTAGGAAATCAGCCCCAGCATTTT. It specifies CASKETVGNQPQHF.

The rearrangement uses TRBV29-1 and TRBJ2-3; TRBD1 might be the D (6 bases). Trimming pared 6 bases from V and 12 bases from J, leaving 19 bases between. The germline gives CDR1 SQVTM, CDR2 ANQGSEA. The CDR3 spans 12 residues. The CDR3, as DNA: TGCAGCGTCTCCGACAGGCAACCCCCTCAGTATTTT. Its protein product is CSVSDRQPPQYF.

The chain couples TRBV27 to TRBJ1-6; 8 bases are shared with TRBD1. This CDR3 is 19 amino acids long. V shed 2 bases, J shed 6 bases, and the junction held 15 bases outside the gene matches. Germline loops: CDR1 MNHEY, CDR2 SMNVEV (reference sequence). CDR3 protein: CASSLEGVGQGAFNSPLHF. The DNA of the CDR3 is TGTGCCAGCAGTTTAGAAGGGGTGGGGCAGGGGGCCTTTAATTCACCCCTCCACTTT.

The rearrangement uses TRBV5-1 and TRBJ1-6; the D is unclear. V was cut by 8 bases and J by 0 bases, with 6 bases left in between. The CDR3 runs to 13 residues. Germline V gives CDR1 SGHRS, CDR2 YFSETQ. This CDR3 is CASSSSYNSPLHF. The CDR3, as DNA: TGCGCCAGTTCTAGCTCCTATAATTCACCCCTCCACTTT.

The chain joins TRBV7-9 to TRBJ1-2, with unresolved D. Per the germline V gene, CDR1 is SEHNR and CDR2 is FQNEAQ (reference sequence). The CDR3 runs 14 residues. V was clipped by 3 bases and J by 5 bases, with 13 bases between them. The CDR3 nucleotides read TGTGCCAGCAGCTTGGAGGCAGCAGTTTATGGCTACACCTTC. It yields the protein CASSLEAAVYGYTF.

The rearrangement uses TRBV9 and TRBJ2-5, with 7 nucleotides matching TRBD2. CDR1 is SGDLS, CDR2 YYNGEE, per germline. The CDR3 has 17 residues. V dropped 0 bases and J dropped 1; count of bases not matched to a gene: 9. The CDR3 nucleotides are TGTGCCAGCAGCGTAGGGCAAGCGGGGACCACCCAAGAGACCCAGTACTTC. Translation gives CASSVGQAGTTQETQYF.

The V gene is TRBV9, the J gene TRBJ1-1; tentative D call: TRBD1 (5 bases). The V gene lost 3 bases and the J gene lost 4 bases, with 19 bases spanning the gap. CDR3 length: 16 residues. Germline loops: CDR1 SGDLS, CDR2 YYNGEE. The CDR3 is CASSARDFSAGTEAFF. The CDR3 DNA is TGTGCCAGCAGCGCCCGGGACTTTTCGGCCGGCACTGAAGCTTTCTTT.

The chain joins TRBV5-1 to TRBJ1-3, with D hard to call. V dropped 4 bases and J dropped 9 bases, with 17 bases sitting between them. Per germline, CDR1 SGHRS and CDR2 YFSETQ. This CDR3 contains 14 residues. The CDR3 region has the DNA TGCGCCAGCAGCCTGGCCCCCCTCGGAGGCACCATATATTTT. Its translation: CASSLAPLGGTIYF.

The chain combines TRBV10-3 with TRBJ2-7; TRBD2 agrees at 7 bases. The CDR3 is made up of 11 amino acids. Trimming removed 11 bases from V and 7 bases from J; junction bases left unmatched: 8. The germline V gene encodes CDR1 ENHRY and CDR2 SYGVKD. CDR3 region: CAVGEGYEQYF. The CDR3, as DNA: TGTGCCGTCGGGGAGGGCTATGAGCAGTACTTC.

This rearrangement joins TRBV4-2 to TRBJ1-2, with TRBD1 as a possible D gene (5 bases). Germline CDR1 reads LGHNA; CDR2 reads YNFKEQ. CDR3 size: 14 residues. V lost 1 base, J lost 1 base, and 7 bases lay in between. The CDR3 spells CASSQGDSNYGYTF. CDR3 coding DNA: TGTGCCAGCAGCCAAGGAGACAGTAACTATGGCTACACCTTC.

V is TRBV19 and J is TRBJ2-2, with TRBD1 matching over 11 bases. This CDR3 spans 17 amino acids. CDR1 and CDR2 from the germline V gene are LNHDA and SQIVND (reference sequence). V trimming: 5 bases; J trimming: 5 bases; junction bases outside the gene matches: 10. The CDR3 sequence is CASSGTGGGIGTGELFF. The CDR3 region has the DNA TGTGCCAGTAGTGGGACAGGGGGGGGCATCGGGACCGGGGAGCTGTTTTTT.

The chain has TRBV4-1 and TRBJ2-7, with 7 bases identical to TRBD1. The V and J ends lost 5 bases and 1 base, in that order; junction bases with no gene match: 5. Germline V lookup: CDR1 MGHRA, CDR2 YSYEKL. This CDR3 contains 14 residues. This chain's CDR3 is CASSIRQGSYEQYF. The CDR3 region has the DNA TGCGCCAGCAGCATAAGACAGGGTTCCTACGAGCAGTACTTC.

The chain recombines TRBV9 with TRBJ1-2; no reliable D call. Per germline, CDR1 SGDLS and CDR2 YYNGEE. There are 15 residues in the CDR3. Trimming left V 6 bases short and J 6 bases short, with 21 bases between. Written as DNA, the CDR3 is TGTGCCAGCACTACGGGTTTAGGATTTGCGGATGGCTACACCTTC. It translates to CASTTGLGFADGYTF.

There are a few counts of this clone. The chain recombines TRBV6-1 with TRBJ1-5; D is possibly TRBD1 (6 bases). Germline V gene lookup returns CDR1 MNHNS and CDR2 SASEGT. V lost 3 bases to trimming and J lost 0 bases, with 12 bases between them. CDR3 length: 16 residues. CDR3 amino acids: CASSEHGQISNQPQHF. The CDR3, as DNA: TGTGCCAGCAGTGAGCACGGACAGATTAGCAATCAGCCCCAGCATTTT.